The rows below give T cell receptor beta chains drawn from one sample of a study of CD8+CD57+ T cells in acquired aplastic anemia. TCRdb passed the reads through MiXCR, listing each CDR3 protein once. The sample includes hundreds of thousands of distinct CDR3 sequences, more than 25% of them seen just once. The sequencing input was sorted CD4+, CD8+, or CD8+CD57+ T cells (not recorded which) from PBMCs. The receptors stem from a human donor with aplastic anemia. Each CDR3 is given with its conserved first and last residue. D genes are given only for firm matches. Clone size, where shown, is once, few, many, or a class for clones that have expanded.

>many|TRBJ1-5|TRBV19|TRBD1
TGTGCCAGTAGTCTAGGACAGGGTCAGCCCCAGCATTTT
CASSLGQGQPQHF
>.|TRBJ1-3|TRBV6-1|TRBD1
TGTGCCAGCAGGGGAGCCAAAAGACAGGGTTTACGAAACACCATATATTTT
CASRGAKRQGLRNTIYF
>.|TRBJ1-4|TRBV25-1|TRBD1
TGTGCCAGCAGTGACCCTGACAGGGGACCTAATGAAAAACTGTTTTTT
CASSDPDRGPNEKLFF
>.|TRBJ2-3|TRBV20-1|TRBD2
TGCAGTGCTAGAGAACCGCCGTTTCGACTAGCGGGGACAGATACGCAGTATTTT
CSAREPPFRLAGTDTQYF
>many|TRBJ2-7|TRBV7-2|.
TGTGCCAGCAGCCCTAGGCTGGCCTACGAGCAGTACTTC
CASSPRLAYEQYF
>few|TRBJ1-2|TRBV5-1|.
TGCGCCAGCAGCAATGGACTAGTTGGGATAGCGGAAAACTATGGCTACACCTTC
CASSNGLVGIAENYGYTF
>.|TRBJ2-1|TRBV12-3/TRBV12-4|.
TGTGCCAGCAGTATTAAGCCCACCACCCACAATGAGCAGTTCTTC
CASSIKPTTHNEQFF
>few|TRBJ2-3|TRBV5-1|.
TGCGCCAGCAGCGGGACATCGCGAAGCACAGATACGCAGTATTTT
CASSGTSRSTDTQYF
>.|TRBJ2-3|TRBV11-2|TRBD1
TGTGCCAGCAGCTTTTCCGCGGCAGGGGGCGCTGGTACGCAGTATTTT
CASSFSAAGGAGTQYF
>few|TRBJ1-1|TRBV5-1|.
TGCGCCAGCAGCCCAGAGGTGAACACTGAAGCTTTCTTT
CASSPEVNTEAFF
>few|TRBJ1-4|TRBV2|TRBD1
TGTGCCAGCAGTTTACCGGGACAGGGGGGACCTACAAAACTGTTTTTT
CASSLPGQGGPTKLFF
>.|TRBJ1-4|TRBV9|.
TGTGCCAGCAGCGTAACGCCGAGCCCGAATGAAAAACTGTTTTTT
CASSVTPSPNEKLFF
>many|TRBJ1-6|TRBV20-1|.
TGCAGTGCTAGTCCCGGGACACCTAATTCACCCCTCCACTTT
CSASPGTPNSPLHF
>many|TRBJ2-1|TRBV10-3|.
TGTGCCATCAGTGAGTCGAAGTCAGGGTCCTACAATGAGCAGTTCTTC
CAISESKSGSYNEQFF
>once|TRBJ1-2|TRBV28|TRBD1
TGTGCCAGCAGTTTACTACAGGGGGCGCAGGGCTACACCTTC
CASSLLQGAQGYTF
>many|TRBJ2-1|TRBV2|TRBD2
TGTGCCAGCAGTGAATGGACGGGAGGGCCCTCCTACAATGAGCAGTTCTTC
CASSEWTGGPSYNEQFF
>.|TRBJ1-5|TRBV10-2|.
TGCGCCAGCAGTGAGATGGAGGCGATCCAGCCCCAGCATTTT
CASSEMEAIQPQHF
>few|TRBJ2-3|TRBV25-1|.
TGTGCCAGCAGCCTAGGGGGGGCGAGTGGAGATACGCAGTATTTT
CASSLGGASGDTQYF
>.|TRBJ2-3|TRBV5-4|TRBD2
TGTGCCAGCAGCTTGGAGTCTAGCGGAAGCACAGATACGCAGTATTTT
CASSLESSGSTDTQYF
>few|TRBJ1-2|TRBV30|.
TGTGCCTGGAGTTTGACCGTGATGGGTGGCTACACCTTC
CAWSLTVMGGYTF
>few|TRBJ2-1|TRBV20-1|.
TGCAGTGCTAGACAGGCGGTCAGCTCCTACAATGAGCAGTTCTTC
CSARQAVSSYNEQFF
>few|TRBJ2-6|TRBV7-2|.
TGTGCCAGCAGCTTAGTCGCTGGGGCCAGCGTCCTGACTTTC
CASSLVAGASVLTF
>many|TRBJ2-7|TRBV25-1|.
TGTGCCAGCAGTGGGGAATGGCAGTACTTC
CASSGEWQYF
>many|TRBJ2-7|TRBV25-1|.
TGTGCCAGCAGTGCCTCAGGAGATACCTACGAGCAGTACTTC
CASSASGDTYEQYF
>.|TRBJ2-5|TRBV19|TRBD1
TGTGCCAGTAGTACAGGGGGCACCCCAGAGACCCAGTACTTC
CASSTGGTPETQYF
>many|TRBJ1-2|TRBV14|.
TGTGCCAGCAGCCAAGCCGACAGGTCCTATGGCTACACCTTC
CASSQADRSYGYTF
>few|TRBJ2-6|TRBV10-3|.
TGTGCCATCAGTGATGCCCGTACTTGGTCTGGGGCCAACGTCCTGACTTTC
CAISDARTWSGANVLTF
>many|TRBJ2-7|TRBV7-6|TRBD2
TGTGCCAGCAGCTTAGCCTCGGCTAGCGGGTACGAGCAGTACTTC
CASSLASASGYEQYF
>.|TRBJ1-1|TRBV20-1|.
TGTAGTGCTCCCCGGGGGGCCAACACTGAAGCTTTCTTT
CSAPRGANTEAFF
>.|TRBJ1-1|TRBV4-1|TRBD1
TGCGCCAGCAGCCAAGGGACAGGGCCCTGGAACACTGAAGCTTTCTTT
CASSQGTGPWNTEAFF
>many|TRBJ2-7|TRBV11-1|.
TGTGCCAGCACCCGGCTTGGATCCTACGAGCAGTACTTC
CASTRLGSYEQYF
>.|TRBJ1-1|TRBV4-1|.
TGCGCCAGCAGCCAAGTCCCCCGGGGCAGAACCTTTGAAGCTTTCTTT
CASSQVPRGRTFEAFF
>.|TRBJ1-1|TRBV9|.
TGTGCCAGCAGCGTAGGTACGGTGAGCACTGAAGCTTTCTTT
CASSVGTVSTEAFF
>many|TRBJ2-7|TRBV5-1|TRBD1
TGCGCCAGCAGCTTGGGGGACAGGGTCAACGAGCAGTACTTC
CASSLGDRVNEQYF